This T cell receptor (beta chain) was observed in a study of cytomegalovirus exposure and HLA in healthy donors. General study points: Later genetic work tied a missense DCLRE1C variant to beta-chain V and J trimming. According to the study, 160 or so TCR beta chains were cytomegalovirus-associated. Many donors shared some public TCRs, even though most TCR sequences were rare. Most TCR beta V segments were productive about 90% or about 30% of the time in an earlier analysis.

The CDR3 spans 13 residues. The V gene lost 5 bases and the J gene lost 10 bases, with 15 bases spanning the gap. CDR1 SSHAT and CDR2 FNYEAQ come from the germline V gene (reference sequence). Researchers ran the PCR with 60 Vbeta and 13 Jbeta primers. TCRdb keeps only in-frame clones here, not all; method: immunoSEQ multiplex PCR. The table for this sample gives about 160,000 clones. Details on this clone: Antigen unknown.

V gene TRBV7-7 combines with J gene TRBJ2-1, with a tentative D call TRBD2 (5 bases). Sample: PBMCs. The source of this sequence is a man aged 25 to 40 in good health and CMV-seronegative. CDR3 protein: CASSQITSGEQFF. In DNA, the CDR3 is TGTGCCAGCAGCCAGATAACTAGTGGGGAGCAGTTCTTC.